This TCR beta chain was identified in a study of blood T cell repertoires in COVID-19. Study details: T cells, B-cell-depleted T cells, or PBMCs supplied cDNA or gDNA.

Original processing notes: From reference gene primer amplification, estimates of nucleated cell counts were derived. Generated by immunoSEQ multiplex PCR, the TCRdb table keeps only in-frame clones and is missing some. Clonal size and the V and J genes are those of that table, whereas D and trimming came from the DNA. The profile shows approximately 80,000 clones, around 86% of them singletons. The sequenced sample was peripheral blood. This TCR was sampled from a man in his forties or fifties with active COVID-19.

The CDR3 protein is CASSQFGTGTGSYEQYF. CDR3 coding DNA: TGTGCCAGCAGCCAATTTGGGACAGGGACAGGCTCCTACGAGCAGTACTTC. The chain joins TRBV5-4 to TRBJ2-7, with 9 bases identical to TRBD1. The germline gives CDR1 SGHNT, CDR2 YYREEE (reference sequence). CDR3 length: 17 amino acids. The junction had 11 bases not matched to a gene; V was cut back by 4 bases and J by 0 bases.